A single T cell receptor (beta chain) is shown here with its context. Its antigen remains unknown. This record comes from a study of T cell responses to AZD1222 COVID-19 vaccine. Only in-frame clones appear in the TCRdb table, and some are missing; sequencing was by immunoSEQ multiplex PCR. The sample holds 100,000 to 150,000 clones, 85% to 95% seen once. The study's findings and limits: Most donors were white British and more were female, and clonal diversity was possibly underestimated.

CDR1 is PRHDT, CDR2 FYEKMQ, per germline (reference sequence). V dropped 5 bases and J dropped 5; count of bases not matched to a gene: 9. The CDR3 runs to 16 residues. Material: peripheral blood, obtained on day 0 of AZD1222 vaccination. The genes are TRBV13 and TRBJ2-5; 12 positions match TRBD2. This TCR was sampled from an adult in good health. CDR3 in amino acids: CASSRLTGTSGETQYF. CDR3 in DNA: TGTGCCAGCAGCCGTCTAACCGGGACTAGCGGGGAGACCCAGTACTTC.